This is a list of T cell receptor beta chains from one sample in a study of CD8 T cells in Susac syndrome. TCRdb redid the calling of the immunoSEQ multiplex PCR reads with MiXCR, one entry per CDR3 protein. Of about 66,000 distinct CDR3 sequences in the sample, about 94% were seen once. Sequenced input: CD8+ T cells from PBMCs. These receptors all stem from a human donor with multiple sclerosis. Each CDR3 is given with its conserved first and last residue. The D gene is left open where the match is weak. For some rows the clone size is stated as once, few or many, or as a class when expanded; others skip it.

v_call: TRBV9; j_call: TRBJ2-1; d_call: -; clone_size: -; cdr3_nt: TGTGCCAGCAACACCGGGACATACAATGAGCAGTTCTTC; cdr3_aa: CASNTGTYNEQFF
v_call: TRBV9; j_call: TRBJ2-1; d_call: TRBD2; clone_size: -; cdr3_nt: TGTGCCAGCAGCGGCTCTAGCGGGAACAATGAGCAGTTCTTC; cdr3_aa: CASSGSSGNNEQFF
v_call: TRBV15; j_call: TRBJ2-7; d_call: -; clone_size: -; cdr3_nt: TGTGCCACCAGCAGAGATGGACGGTCCGAGCAGTACTTC; cdr3_aa: CATSRDGRSEQYF
v_call: TRBV5-4; j_call: TRBJ1-2; d_call: -; clone_size: few; cdr3_nt: TGTGCCAGCAGCCCAACAACGCGGACTCTCGATGGCTACACCTTC; cdr3_aa: CASSPTTRTLDGYTF
v_call: TRBV20-1; j_call: TRBJ1-5; d_call: -; clone_size: -; cdr3_nt: TGCAGTGCTAGACGGCTCGGGGAGGGCAATCAGCCCCAGCATTTT; cdr3_aa: CSARRLGEGNQPQHF
v_call: TRBV3-1; j_call: TRBJ2-7; d_call: -; clone_size: -; cdr3_nt: TGTGCCAGCAGCCAGGAGAACTCCCCGAGCTACGAGCAGTACTTC; cdr3_aa: CASSQENSPSYEQYF
v_call: TRBV2; j_call: TRBJ1-1; d_call: -; clone_size: -; cdr3_nt: TGTGCCAGCGGAGATAGCGGGTCCACTGAAGCTTTCTTT; cdr3_aa: CASGDSGSTEAFF
v_call: TRBV30; j_call: TRBJ2-7; d_call: TRBD1; clone_size: once; cdr3_nt: TGTGCCTGGAGTCCGACAGGGTACTACGAGCAGTACTTC; cdr3_aa: CAWSPTGYYEQYF
v_call: TRBV9; j_call: TRBJ2-7; d_call: TRBD1; clone_size: -; cdr3_nt: TGTGCCAGCAGCGCCCAGGGGGCCTACGAGCAGTACTTC; cdr3_aa: CASSAQGAYEQYF
v_call: TRBV15; j_call: TRBJ2-2; d_call: TRBD2; clone_size: -; cdr3_nt: TGTGCCACCAGCAGACAGGGACTAGCGAGTAACACCGGGGAGCTGTTTTTT; cdr3_aa: CATSRQGLASNTGELFF
v_call: TRBV11-2; j_call: TRBJ2-5; d_call: -; clone_size: few; cdr3_nt: TGTGCCAGCAGCTCCCACCAAGAGACCCAGTACTTC; cdr3_aa: CASSSHQETQYF
v_call: TRBV30; j_call: TRBJ2-7; d_call: -; clone_size: -; cdr3_nt: TGTGCCTGGAGTTTGCATGCAGGGAGCTCCTACGAGCAGTACTTC; cdr3_aa: CAWSLHAGSSYEQYF
v_call: TRBV20-1; j_call: TRBJ1-2; d_call: -; clone_size: -; cdr3_nt: TGCAGTGCTACCTTCCAGAACCGAGCTAACTATGGCTACACCTTC; cdr3_aa: CSATFQNRANYGYTF
v_call: TRBV12-3/TRBV12-4; j_call: TRBJ2-3; d_call: TRBD2; clone_size: -; cdr3_nt: TGTGCCAGCAGTTTGGGACTAGGCGCAGATACGCAGTATTTT; cdr3_aa: CASSLGLGADTQYF
v_call: TRBV14; j_call: TRBJ2-7; d_call: -; clone_size: -; cdr3_nt: TGTGCCAGCAGCCCCACCGTGGGAGGCGCCTACGAGCAGTACTTC; cdr3_aa: CASSPTVGGAYEQYF
v_call: TRBV5-1; j_call: TRBJ1-4; d_call: -; clone_size: -; cdr3_nt: TGCGCCAGCAGCTCCTGGGGCGCAACTAATGAAAAACTGTTTTTT; cdr3_aa: CASSSWGATNEKLFF
v_call: TRBV7-3; j_call: TRBJ2-3; d_call: -; clone_size: -; cdr3_nt: TGTGCCAGCAGCTTAAGCAGCGGACCTGGCACAGATACGCAGTATTTT; cdr3_aa: CASSLSSGPGTDTQYF
v_call: TRBV5-1; j_call: TRBJ2-3; d_call: -; clone_size: -; cdr3_nt: TGCGCCAGCACCACTTCAGATACGCAGTATTTT; cdr3_aa: CASTTSDTQYF
v_call: TRBV5-1; j_call: TRBJ2-7; d_call: TRBD1; clone_size: -; cdr3_nt: TGCGCCAGCAGAGCCGGGACAGGGGGGTACGAGCAGTACTTC; cdr3_aa: CASRAGTGGYEQYF
v_call: TRBV27; j_call: TRBJ1-1; d_call: -; clone_size: -; cdr3_nt: TGTGCCAGCAGGCTGGGGGACACTGAAGCTTTCTTT; cdr3_aa: CASRLGDTEAFF
v_call: TRBV4-2; j_call: TRBJ2-7; d_call: -; clone_size: -; cdr3_nt: TGTGCCAGCAGCCAAGAAAGGGGCACAGGGTCGGCCTACGAGCAGTACTTC; cdr3_aa: CASSQERGTGSAYEQYF
v_call: TRBV6-1; j_call: TRBJ1-2; d_call: -; clone_size: -; cdr3_nt: TGTGCCAGCAGTGAAGCTGTCGGGGGCTCCCTGGGCTACACCTTC; cdr3_aa: CASSEAVGGSLGYTF
v_call: TRBV4-2; j_call: TRBJ2-1; d_call: -; clone_size: once; cdr3_nt: TGTGCCAGCAGCCAACAGCGCTCAGGGACGAATGAGCAGTTCTTC; cdr3_aa: CASSQQRSGTNEQFF
v_call: TRBV5-6; j_call: TRBJ2-7; d_call: TRBD2; clone_size: -; cdr3_nt: TGTGCCAGCGGTAGCGGGGGGGCACACGAGCAGTACTTC; cdr3_aa: CASGSGGAHEQYF
v_call: TRBV24-1; j_call: TRBJ2-1; d_call: TRBD1; clone_size: -; cdr3_nt: TGTGCCACCAGTGACCCTGACAGGGGTCTTTACAATGAGCAGTTCTTC; cdr3_aa: CATSDPDRGLYNEQFF
v_call: TRBV6-1; j_call: TRBJ2-7; d_call: -; clone_size: once; cdr3_nt: TGTGCCAGCAGCGTCATAAGGGTGGGGGAGCAGTACTTC; cdr3_aa: CASSVIRVGEQYF
v_call: TRBV12-3/TRBV12-4; j_call: TRBJ2-1; d_call: -; clone_size: once; cdr3_nt: TGTGCCAGCAGTTTAGGCGGTGAGCAGTTCTTC; cdr3_aa: CASSLGGEQFF
v_call: TRBV12-3/TRBV12-4; j_call: TRBJ2-5; d_call: -; clone_size: -; cdr3_nt: TGTGCCAGCAGTGGAACCGGGACCGCAGACCAAGAGACCCAGTACTTC; cdr3_aa: CASSGTGTADQETQYF
v_call: TRBV12-3/TRBV12-4; j_call: TRBJ2-7; d_call: -; clone_size: -; cdr3_nt: TGTGCCAGCAGCGAGGGGCGGTTAGAGCAGTACTTC; cdr3_aa: CASSEGRLEQYF
v_call: TRBV29-1; j_call: TRBJ1-2; d_call: -; clone_size: -; cdr3_nt: TGCAGCGTTGAATCGCAGGACTATGGCTACACCTTC; cdr3_aa: CSVESQDYGYTF
v_call: TRBV4-1; j_call: TRBJ1-4; d_call: -; clone_size: -; cdr3_nt: TGCGCCAGCAGCCAAGATAGTGAAAAACTGTTTTTT; cdr3_aa: CASSQDSEKLFF
v_call: TRBV27; j_call: TRBJ2-7; d_call: -; clone_size: -; cdr3_nt: TGTGCCAGCAGTTTTAATCGGGCTGGGTACGAGCAGTACTTC; cdr3_aa: CASSFNRAGYEQYF
v_call: TRBV27; j_call: TRBJ2-7; d_call: -; clone_size: -; cdr3_nt: TGTGCCAGCAGTTTTTTGGGGAACTCCTACGAGCAGTACTTC; cdr3_aa: CASSFLGNSYEQYF
v_call: TRBV27; j_call: TRBJ2-7; d_call: -; clone_size: -; cdr3_nt: TGTGCCAGCAGTTTATCCCAGGCCACCTACGAGCAGTACTTC; cdr3_aa: CASSLSQATYEQYF
v_call: TRBV20-1; j_call: TRBJ2-2; d_call: TRBD2; clone_size: -; cdr3_nt: TGCAGTGCTAGAGTGAACCCGCGGGAGTACACCGGGGAGCTGTTTTTT; cdr3_aa: CSARVNPREYTGELFF
v_call: TRBV27; j_call: TRBJ2-7; d_call: -; clone_size: -; cdr3_nt: TGTGCCAGCAGTTTTAGCGTCTCCTACGAGCAGTACTTC; cdr3_aa: CASSFSVSYEQYF
v_call: TRBV27; j_call: TRBJ1-1; d_call: -; clone_size: -; cdr3_nt: TGTGCCAGCAGTATTCAGCCGAGTGATCAAGCTTTCTTT; cdr3_aa: CASSIQPSDQAFF
v_call: TRBV24-1; j_call: TRBJ2-7; d_call: -; clone_size: -; cdr3_nt: TGTGCCACCAGGGCCGGGAACGAGCAGTACTTC; cdr3_aa: CATRAGNEQYF
v_call: TRBV6-1; j_call: TRBJ2-7; d_call: TRBD1; clone_size: -; cdr3_nt: TGTGCCAGCAGTGACGCGGACAGGGAGTTCGACGAGCAGTACTTC; cdr3_aa: CASSDADREFDEQYF
v_call: TRBV27; j_call: TRBJ2-7; d_call: -; clone_size: -; cdr3_nt: TGTGCCAGCAGTTACACAGGGTTCGAGCAGTACTTC; cdr3_aa: CASSYTGFEQYF
v_call: TRBV29-1; j_call: TRBJ2-3; d_call: -; clone_size: -; cdr3_nt: TGCAGCGTTCGGGCAGGGTCTAGCACAGATACGCAGTATTTT; cdr3_aa: CSVRAGSSTDTQYF
v_call: TRBV7-8; j_call: TRBJ2-7; d_call: TRBD2; clone_size: -; cdr3_nt: TGTGCCAGCAGCTTTCCACTAGCGGGAGGGCCTGTGGACGAGCAGTACTTC; cdr3_aa: CASSFPLAGGPVDEQYF
v_call: TRBV9; j_call: TRBJ2-4; d_call: TRBD1; clone_size: -; cdr3_nt: TGTGCCAGCAGCCCTGGACAGGGGGATGTCATTCAGTACTTC; cdr3_aa: CASSPGQGDVIQYF
v_call: TRBV7-2; j_call: TRBJ2-2; d_call: TRBD2; clone_size: -; cdr3_nt: TGTGCCAGCAGGGCTACGGGACTAGCGGGGGGTTCGAACACCGGGGAGCTGTTTTTT; cdr3_aa: CASRATGLAGGSNTGELFF
v_call: TRBV11-2; j_call: TRBJ2-3; d_call: -; clone_size: -; cdr3_nt: TGTGCCAGCAGCTCAGATACGCAGTATTTT; cdr3_aa: CASSSDTQYF
v_call: TRBV6-5; j_call: TRBJ2-7; d_call: TRBD1; clone_size: -; cdr3_nt: TGTGCCAGCAGTTCCCGGGACAGCTACGAGCAGTACTTC; cdr3_aa: CASSSRDSYEQYF
v_call: TRBV13; j_call: TRBJ2-1; d_call: -; clone_size: -; cdr3_nt: TGTGCCAGCAGCCCACCCGGACGGTTGGCCCCCAATGAGCAGTTCTTC; cdr3_aa: CASSPPGRLAPNEQFF
v_call: TRBV30; j_call: TRBJ1-1; d_call: -; clone_size: -; cdr3_nt: TGTGCCTGGACGGCATCGAACACTGAAGCTTTCTTT; cdr3_aa: CAWTASNTEAFF
v_call: TRBV5-4; j_call: TRBJ2-1; d_call: TRBD1; clone_size: -; cdr3_nt: TGTGCCAGCCGACAGGGAGCCAGAAATGAGCAGTTCTTC; cdr3_aa: CASRQGARNEQFF
v_call: TRBV7-9; j_call: TRBJ2-3; d_call: TRBD2; clone_size: -; cdr3_nt: TGTGCCAGCAGCTTCGGTAGCGGGCAGACAGCAGATACGCAGTATTTT; cdr3_aa: CASSFGSGQTADTQYF